This entry lists 5 T cell receptor beta chains sequenced from one sample in a study of tumor and adjacent non-tumor tissue in lung cancer (dated by TCRdb to the late 2010s). Library creation used multiplex PCR. Instrument on record: Illumina HiSeq 2500. Following protocols modified from ARM-PCR, the researchers constructed TCRbeta libraries through three rounds of nested PCR with primers (Table S4). TCRdb reprocessed the public reads (quality trimming at Q25 with fastp, clone calling with MiXCR) and kept in-frame beta chains. Each record represents a unique CDR3 protein, reported with the most common genes and DNA among its rows. This sample lists 95,000 to 150,000 distinct CDR3 sequences; approximately 71% were detected once. Jointly, the top ten make up roughly 13% of the sample. RNA was isolated from bulk unsorted tissue, and RNA quality was assessed with a NanoDrop ND-1000 and an Agilent 2100.

The sample consisted of lung tumor tissue. All receptors derive from a man aged 30-40 years with non-small cell lung cancer.

With regard to this clonotype: This CDR3 fails to terminate in the conserved phenylalanine or tryptophan, so it likely reflects a read error. The chain has TRBV12-3 or TRBV12-4 and TRBJ2-1; 9 positions match TRBD1. There are 14 residues in the CDR3. Written as DNA, the CDR3 is TGTGCCAGCAATTTAGGACAGGGGAACAATGAGCAGTTCTCC. This codes for CASNLGQGNNEQFS.

Comment on this clonotype: A read error may be the cause here, since a much bigger clone is one base away. The CDR3 DNA follows: TGTGCCAGCGCCCCTCAACTGAGGGTAAGCAATCAGCCCAAGCATTTT. This encodes CASAPQLRVSNQPKHF. The chain is built from TRBV6-2 or TRBV6-3 and TRBJ1-5, with no clear D. CDR3 length: 16 amino acids. Looked up from germline, CDR1 is MNHEY and CDR2 is SVGEGT.

This clonotype has just a few counts. A much larger clone lies one base from this, so it may be a read error. Likely a read error: the CDR3 ends without its conserved phenylalanine or tryptophan. This chain joins TRBV6-1 and TRBJ1-5; the D is unclear. V was trimmed by 6 bases and J by 4 bases, leaving 13 bases between them. Germline loops: CDR1 MNHNS, CDR2 SASEGT. CDR3 length equals 14 residues. This CDR3 reads CASSQILGNQPQHL. The CDR3 DNA is TGTGCCAGCAGCCAGATCTTAGGAAATCAGCCCCAGCATTTG.

This clonotype was seen ten or more times. This chain uses TRBV6-2 or TRBV6-3 with TRBJ2-3; no firm D call. With 6 bases removed from V and 6 bases from J, the gap between germline ends came to 16 bases. In germline, CDR1 is MNHEY, CDR2 SVGEGT. The CDR3 totals 14 residues. The CDR3: CASRPTSTWDTQYF. In DNA, the CDR3 is TGTGCCAGCAGGCCCACCTCGACTTGGGATACGCAGTATTTT.

The chain combines TRBV21-1 with TRBJ2-7; TRBD1, the table's D call, lacks a check against the DNA. TRBV21-1 is annotated as a pseudogene. The CDR3 spans 16 residues. CDR3 in amino acids: CASSKIRTEGVYEQYF. CDR3 sequence (DNA): TGTGCCAGCAGCAAGATCCGGACAGAGGGGGTCTACGAGCAGTACTTC.